Below are 29 T cell receptor beta chains sequenced from a single sample in a study of naive and memory T cell subsets. An equimolar mix of two oligonucleotides served as the beta constant-region primer for TRBC1 and TRBC2. Ligated cDNA was amplified by four rounds of PCR with nested alpha and beta constant-region primers and SP2. One entry per CDR3 protein, called by TCRdb with MiXCR from the UMI-ligation and nested PCR reads. The sample includes roughly 97,000 distinct CDR3 sequences, about 14% seen only once; the top ten take around 2.8%. No antigen has been assigned to these receptors. Regarding the study as a whole: A few larger clonotypes appeared in naive repertoires, especially CD8, possibly memory cells re-expressing CD45RA.

What was sequenced was naive CD8+ T cells from blood. The receptors come from a human donor in good health.

This clonotype was seen repeatedly, ten times or more. This sequence joins TRBV29-1 and TRBJ2-2; TRBD1 is a possible D gene (5 bases). The CDR3 has 15 residues. V was shortened by 6 bases and J by 5 bases, with 19 bases between the two germline ends. Per germline, CDR1 SQVTM and CDR2 ANQGSEA. The CDR3 nucleotides read TGCAGCGTACAAATTGAGGCCCAGGGTACCGGGGAGCTGTTTTTT. Its protein is CSVQIEAQGTGELFF.

This clonotype was counted between two and nine times. The chain uses TRBV11-2 and TRBJ2-3; 9 bases are shared with TRBD2. Germline-derived CDR1 and CDR2 are SGHAT and FQNNGV. The CDR3 totals 16 residues. Trimming cost V 5 bases and J 6 bases; bases outside gene matches: 12. The CDR3 DNA is TGTGCCAGCAGCCAGCGGGGGGCCACGAGCGGCGATACGCAGTATTTT. Translation: CASSQRGATSGDTQYF.

This clonotype occurred once. V gene TRBV11-2 combines with J gene TRBJ2-5; D not resolved. Germline assignment: CDR1 SGHAT and CDR2 FQNNGV. The CDR3 covers 14 residues. Trimming shortened V by 3 bases and J by 5 bases, and 13 bases separated the two germline ends. The CDR3 here is CASSLGVSEETQYF. The DNA for the CDR3 is TGTGCCAGCAGCTTGGGCGTCTCGGAGGAGACCCAGTACTTC.

This clonotype was detected only a few times. The chain recombines TRBV27 with TRBJ2-5; TRBD2 is a possible D gene (6 bases). Trimming took 6 bases from V and 6 from J, leaving 14 bases between them. This CDR3 comprises 13 residues. Germline V gives CDR1 MNHEY, CDR2 SMNVEV (reference sequence). The CDR3 loop is CASSPGEAKTQYF. The CDR3 DNA sequence: TGTGCCAGCAGCCCGGGGGAGGCGAAGACCCAGTACTTC.

The CDR3 reads CASSLVFRSAEAFF. The CDR3 DNA reads as TGTGCCAGCAGCTTAGTGTTCAGGTCGGCCGAAGCTTTCTTT. The chain is built from TRBV7-2 and TRBJ1-1, with D unclear. V gave up 1 base and J gave up 8 bases, with 14 bases separating them. The V gene's germline CDR1 is SGHTA and CDR2 FQGNSA. This CDR3 spans 14 amino acids.

The genes are TRBV28 and TRBJ2-3; D might be TRBD2 (5 bases). The CDR3 has 16 amino acids. With 3 bases removed from V and 2 bases from J, the gap between germline ends came to 15 bases. CDR1 is MDHEN and CDR2 is SYDVKM in the germline V gene. CDR3 DNA: TGTGCCAGCAGTTTGAGACGGGGAAAAGACACAGATACGCAGTATTTT. It yields the protein CASSLRRGKDTDTQYF. The whole variable domain, filled in from reference TRBV28 and TRBJ2-3, reads DVKVTQSSRYLVKRTGEKVFLECVQDMDHENMFWYRQDPGLGLRLIYFSYDVKMKEKGDIPEGYSVSREKKERFSLILESASTNQTSMYLCASSLRRGKDTDTQYFGPGTRLTVL.

The chain joins TRBV9 to TRBJ2-1; 9 bases fit TRBD1. Trimming at V came to 4 bases and at J to 9 bases, leaving 8 bases not matched to a gene. Germline V gene data show CDR1 as SGDLS and CDR2 as YYNGEE. This CDR3 is 14 amino acids long. CDR3 DNA sequence: TGTGCCAGCAGCCCACGGGGACAGGGAACTGAGCAGTTCTTC. This gives the protein CASSPRGQGTEQFF.

This clonotype was detected a few times. The CDR3 loop reads CASSQFSPGGEETQYF. In DNA, the CDR3 is TGCGCCAGCAGCCAATTCTCCCCAGGGGGCGAAGAGACCCAGTACTTC. The chain joins TRBV4-3 to TRBJ2-5, with 8 bases that match TRBD1. This CDR3 has 16 residues. V trimming: 2 bases; J trimming: 3 bases; junction bases outside the gene matches: 8. The V gene's germline CDR1 is LGHNA and CDR2 YSLEER.

This clonotype was observed a few times. This rearrangement joins TRBV12-3 or TRBV12-4 to TRBJ1-1, with D tentatively TRBD1 (6 bases). V shed 1 base and J shed 0 bases, with 6 bases lying between them. CDR3 length: 14 residues. DNA of the CDR3: TGTGCCAGCAGTTTAGGGACAGTGAACACTGAAGCTTTCTTT. The encoded protein is CASSLGTVNTEAFF.

This chain joins TRBV4-3 and TRBJ1-2; D is ambiguous. CDR1 LGHNA and CDR2 YSLEER come from the germline V gene. The CDR3 runs to 13 residues. V gave up 1 base and J gave up 3 bases, with 6 bases separating them. The CDR3 region has the DNA TGCGCCAGCAGCCAAGGAACAGACTATGGCTACACCTTC. Translation: CASSQGTDYGYTF.

There are a few counts of this clonotype. The chain has TRBV4-3 and TRBJ1-2; D remains ambiguous. V was clipped by 0 bases and J by 4 bases, with 9 bases between them. The CDR3 is 14 residues long. Per the germline V gene, CDR1 is LGHNA and CDR2 is YSLEER. The CDR3 DNA is TGCGCCAGCAGCCAAGAGTCGGGAGTCTATGGCTACACCTTC. Amino acid sequence: CASSQESGVYGYTF.

This clonotype was seen repeatedly, ten times or more. V is TRBV9 and J is TRBJ2-3, with 7 nucleotides matching TRBD1. V was pared by 4 bases and J by 0 bases, with 5 bases of the junction left unmatched. Germline lookup yields CDR1 SGDLS and CDR2 YYNGEE. The CDR3 runs to 15 residues. The CDR3 nucleotides are TGTGCCAGCAGCCTAGGGGACAGCAGCACAGATACGCAGTATTTT. The encoded protein is CASSLGDSSTDTQYF. Full variable domain (outside the CDR3, taken from reference TRBV9 and TRBJ2-3): DSGVTQTPKHLITATGQRVTLRCSPRSGDLSVYWYQQSLDQGLQFLIQYYNGEERAKGNILERFSAQQFPDLHSELNLSSLELGDSALYFCASSLGDSSTDTQYFGPGTRLTVL.

The CDR3 loop is CATTAGGTTGELFF. The CDR3 nucleotides are TGTGCCACCACCGCAGGGGGAACCACCGGGGAGCTGTTTTTT. J is TRBJ2-2 and V is TRBV24-1; 7 bases are a match to TRBD1. The CDR3 sequence is 14 residues long. From germline, CDR1 is KGHDR and CDR2 SFDVKD. The J segment lost 4 bases and the V segment lost 8 bases, leaving 6 bases of the junction unmatched.

This clonotype was picked up a small number of times. The rearrangement joins TRBV9 to TRBJ2-7, with 8 bases fitting TRBD1. CDR3 size: 13 residues. J was trimmed by 5 bases and V by 6 bases; bases with no gene match: 7. CDR1 is SGDLS and CDR2 is YYNGEE in the germline V gene. This CDR3 is CASNRGQAHEQYF. The CDR3, as DNA: TGTGCCAGCAACCGGGGACAGGCCCACGAGCAGTACTTC.

This clonotype has at least ten counts. The chain couples TRBV12-3 or TRBV12-4 to TRBJ1-4, with 7 bases aligning to TRBD1. The CDR3 is made up of 13 amino acids. Losses at the gene ends were 5 bases for V and 7 bases for J; bases not matched to a gene: 4. In nucleotides, the CDR3 is TGTGCCAGCAGTCTCCAGGGGGGTGAAAAACTGTTTTTT. The encoded protein is CASSLQGGEKLFF.

This clonotype was detected many times. CDR3: CACEGLGRSSGNTIYF. CDR3 nucleotide sequence: TGTGCGTGTGAGGGGCTGGGTAGGAGCTCTGGAAACACCATATATTTT. The chain recombines TRBV11-2 with TRBJ1-3; D is possibly TRBD1 (5 bases). This CDR3 comprises 16 residues. CDR1 and CDR2 from the germline V gene are SGHAT and FQNNGV. The variable domain in full, completed from reference TRBV11-2 and TRBJ1-3, reads EAGVAQSPRYKIIEKRQSVAFWCNPISGHATLYWYQQILGQGPKLLIQFQNNGVVDDSQLPKDRFSAERLKGVDSTLKIQPAKLEDSAVYLCACEGLGRSSGNTIYFGEGSWLTVV.

This clonotype was picked up many times. J is TRBJ2-3 and V is TRBV6-5, with TRBD2 identical over 8 bases. CDR3 length: 17 amino acids. Looked up from germline, CDR1 is MNHEY and CDR2 is SVGAGI. V shed 0 bases and J 0 bases; nucleotides not matched to a gene: 5. CDR3 protein: CASSYSTSGGSTDTQYF. For the CDR3, the DNA is TGTGCCAGCAGTTACTCGACGAGCGGGGGTAGCACAGATACGCAGTATTTT.

The chain is built from TRBV14 and TRBJ2-3; D gene uncertain. Germline CDR1 SGHDN, CDR2 FVKESK. Trimming removed 1 base at V and 2 bases at J, with 10 bases between. CDR3 length equals 15 residues. CDR3 in DNA: TGTGCCAGCAGCCAAGGGTTCCTGGCCACAGATACGCAGTATTTT. Translation gives CASSQGFLATDTQYF.

This clonotype was seen more than once but under ten times. This sequence joins TRBV24-1 and TRBJ2-7, with 8 bases fitting TRBD2. The CDR3 runs 17 residues. The V and J ends lost 1 base and 0 bases, in that order; junction bases with no gene match: 7. CDR1 and CDR2 from the germline V gene are KGHDR and SFDVKD. The DNA for the CDR3 is TGTGCCACCAGTGATTTCTCCGGGAGGGCCGCCTCCTACGAGCAGTACTTC. Translation gives CATSDFSGRAASYEQYF.

The sample holds a few counts of this clonotype. The DNA of the CDR3 is TGTGCCAGCTCTGGGGTGGGGACCTCCTACGAGCAGTACTTC. Amino acids: CASSGVGTSYEQYF. The genes are TRBV18 and TRBJ2-7; D possibly matches TRBD1 or TRBD2 (5 bases each). The CDR3 covers 14 residues. Germline CDR1 KGHSH, CDR2 LQKENI. V shed 6 bases and J shed 0 bases, with 12 bases lying between them.

This clonotype was detected only a few times. The V gene is TRBV12-3 or TRBV12-4, the J gene TRBJ2-3; the match to TRBD2 covers 9 bases. With V trimmed by 7 bases and J by 4 bases, 18 bases remained unmatched. This CDR3 is built from 18 residues. In nucleotides, the CDR3 is TGTGCCAGCACCATCGGTAGCTCGATAGCGGGAGTAGCAGATACGCAGTATTTT. Amino acids: CASTIGSSIAGVADTQYF.

This clonotype appeared a few times. The CDR3 nucleotides read TGCGCCAGCAGCTTGGACGACCCTCTACAAGAGACCCAGTACTTC. Protein product: CASSLDDPLQETQYF. The rearrangement uses TRBV5-1 and TRBJ2-5; no reliable D call. The CDR3 has 15 residues. V shed 0 bases and J shed 2 bases, with 11 bases lying between them. Germline CDR1 reads SGHRS; CDR2 reads YFSETQ.

The CDR3 sequence: CASSLVAGGITGELFF. The CDR3 region has the DNA TGTGCCAGCAGCTTAGTAGCGGGAGGTATCACCGGGGAGCTGTTTTTT. This chain uses TRBV7-3 with TRBJ2-2, with 10 bases lining up with TRBD2. After removal of 2 bases from V and 4 bases from J, the junction contained 4 bases not matched to a gene. The CDR3 is 16 amino acids. Per the germline V gene, CDR1 is SGHTA and CDR2 is FQGTGA.

The J gene is TRBJ2-7, the V gene TRBV27; D gene uncertain. CDR3 size: 13 residues. V gave up 0 bases and J gave up 3 bases, with 6 bases separating them. The germline CDR1 and CDR2 sequences are MNHEY and SMNVEV (reference sequence). CDR3: CASSLSVDYEQYF. The CDR3 nucleotides read TGTGCCAGCAGTTTATCAGTAGACTACGAGCAGTACTTC.

The chain uses TRBV13 and TRBJ2-6; a weak D match, TRBD1 (6 bases). The CDR3 covers 17 residues. The germline CDR1 and CDR2 sequences are PRHDT and FYEKMQ (reference sequence). The ends were cut back, 4 bases at V and 0 bases at J, with 13 bases in the middle. CDR3 nucleotide sequence: TGTGCCAGCAGCTCGACAGGATATATCTCTGGGGCCAACGTCCTGACTTTC. This sequence encodes CASSSTGYISGANVLTF.

V usage is TRBV7-9 and J usage is TRBJ2-5; D unresolved. Looked up from germline, CDR1 is SEHNR and CDR2 is FQNEAQ (reference sequence). The CDR3 is 14 residues long. Trimming took off 1 base at V and 0 bases at J, with 6 bases between the two ends. The CDR3 DNA sequence: TGTGCCAGCAGCTTAGACAGTGACCAAGAGACCCAGTACTTC. It yields the protein CASSLDSDQETQYF.

The chain links TRBV29-1 to TRBJ1-2, with TRBD1 matching 7 bases. This CDR3 has 14 residues. The germline V gene encodes CDR1 SQVTM and CDR2 ANQGSEA. The junction had 8 bases not matched to a gene; V was cut back by 6 bases and J by 1 base. CDR3 residues: CSVRQGEDNYGYTF. In nucleotides, the CDR3 is TGCAGCGTCCGACAGGGAGAGGATAACTATGGCTACACCTTC. The full variable domain, rest sourced from reference TRBV29-1 and TRBJ1-2, is SAVISQKPSRDICQRGTSLTIQCQVDSQVTMMFWYRQQPGQSLTLIATANQGSEATYESGFVIDKFPISRPNLTFSTLTVSNMSPEDSSIYLCSVRQGEDNYGYTFGSGTRLTVV.

The chain couples TRBV5-6 to TRBJ2-5; tentatively, D is TRBD1 (5 bases). V was pared by 0 bases and J by 3 bases, with 12 bases between. Germline CDR1 SGHDT, CDR2 YYEEEE. CDR3 size: 15 residues. CDR3 loop: CASSLDIWGKETQYF. The CDR3 bases are TGTGCCAGCAGCTTGGATATCTGGGGCAAAGAGACCCAGTACTTC.

This clonotype was seen more than once but under ten times. This chain uses TRBV27 with TRBJ2-7; possibly TRBD1 for D (5 bases). Germline V gives CDR1 MNHEY, CDR2 SMNVEV (reference sequence). The germline V and J ends were trimmed by 3 bases and 2 bases, with 14 bases remaining between them. The CDR3 totals 15 residues. The CDR3 protein is CASSLVAGSTYEQYF. CDR3 DNA sequence: TGTGCCAGCAGTTTGGTGGCAGGGTCGACCTACGAGCAGTACTTC.